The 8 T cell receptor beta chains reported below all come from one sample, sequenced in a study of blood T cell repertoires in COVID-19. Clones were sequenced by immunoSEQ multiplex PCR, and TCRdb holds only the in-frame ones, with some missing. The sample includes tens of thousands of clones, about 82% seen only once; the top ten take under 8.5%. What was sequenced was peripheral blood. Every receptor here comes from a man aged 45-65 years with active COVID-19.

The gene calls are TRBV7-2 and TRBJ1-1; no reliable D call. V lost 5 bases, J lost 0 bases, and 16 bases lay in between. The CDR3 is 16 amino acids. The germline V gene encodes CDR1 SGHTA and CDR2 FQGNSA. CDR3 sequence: CASSRDISDMNTEAFF. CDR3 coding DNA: TGTGCCAGCAGCCGCGACATCAGTGACATGAACACTGAAGCTTTCTTT.

This CDR3 is CASSFAGYNEQFF. The CDR3 region has the DNA TGTGCCAGCAGCTTTGCGGGGTACAATGAGCAGTTCTTC. V gene TRBV7-2 combines with J gene TRBJ2-1; tentatively, D is TRBD2 (6 bases). Germline values: CDR1 SGHTA, CDR2 FQGNSA. This CDR3 has 13 residues. V was pared by 3 bases and J by 4 bases, with 7 bases between.

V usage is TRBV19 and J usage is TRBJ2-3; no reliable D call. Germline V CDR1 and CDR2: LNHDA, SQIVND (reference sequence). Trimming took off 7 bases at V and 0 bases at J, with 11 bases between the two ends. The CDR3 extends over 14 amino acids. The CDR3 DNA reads TGTGCCAGTAAAACGCGATCTAGCACAGATACGCAGTATTTT. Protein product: CASKTRSSTDTQYF.

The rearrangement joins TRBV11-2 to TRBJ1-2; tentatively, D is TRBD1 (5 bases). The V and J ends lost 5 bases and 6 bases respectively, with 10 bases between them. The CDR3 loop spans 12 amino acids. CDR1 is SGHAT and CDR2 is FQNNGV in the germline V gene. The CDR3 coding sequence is TGTGCCAGCAGCCTACAGGCGAATGGCTACACCTTC. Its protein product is CASSLQANGYTF.

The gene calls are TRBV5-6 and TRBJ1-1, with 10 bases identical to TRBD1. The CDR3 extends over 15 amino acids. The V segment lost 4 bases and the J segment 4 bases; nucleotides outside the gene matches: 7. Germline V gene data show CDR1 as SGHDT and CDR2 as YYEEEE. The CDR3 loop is CASSTRQGASTEAFF. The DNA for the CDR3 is TGTGCCAGCAGCACTAGACAGGGGGCGAGCACTGAAGCTTTCTTT.

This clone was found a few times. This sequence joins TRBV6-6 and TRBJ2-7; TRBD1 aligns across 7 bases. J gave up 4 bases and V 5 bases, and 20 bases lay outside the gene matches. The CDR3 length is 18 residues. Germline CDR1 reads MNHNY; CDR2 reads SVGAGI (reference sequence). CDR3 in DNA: TGTGCCAGCAGTCATCCACAGGGGAGCGCTAGCTCGGGGTACGAGCAGTACTTC. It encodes CASSHPQGSASSGYEQYF.

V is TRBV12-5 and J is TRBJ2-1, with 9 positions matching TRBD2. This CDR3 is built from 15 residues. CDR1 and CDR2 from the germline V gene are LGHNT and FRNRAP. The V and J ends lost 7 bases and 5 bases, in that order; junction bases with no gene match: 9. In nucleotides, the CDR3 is TGTGCTAGTGCCTATAGCGGGGGATTTAACAATGAGCAGTTCTTC. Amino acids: CASAYSGGFNNEQFF.

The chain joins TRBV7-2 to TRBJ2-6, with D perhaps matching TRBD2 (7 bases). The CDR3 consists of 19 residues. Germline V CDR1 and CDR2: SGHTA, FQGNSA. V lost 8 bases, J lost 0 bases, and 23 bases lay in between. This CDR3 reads CASCQGGAGVTSGANVLTF. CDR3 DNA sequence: TGTGCCAGCTGCCAAGGGGGGGCAGGGGTGACCTCTGGGGCCAACGTCCTGACTTTC.